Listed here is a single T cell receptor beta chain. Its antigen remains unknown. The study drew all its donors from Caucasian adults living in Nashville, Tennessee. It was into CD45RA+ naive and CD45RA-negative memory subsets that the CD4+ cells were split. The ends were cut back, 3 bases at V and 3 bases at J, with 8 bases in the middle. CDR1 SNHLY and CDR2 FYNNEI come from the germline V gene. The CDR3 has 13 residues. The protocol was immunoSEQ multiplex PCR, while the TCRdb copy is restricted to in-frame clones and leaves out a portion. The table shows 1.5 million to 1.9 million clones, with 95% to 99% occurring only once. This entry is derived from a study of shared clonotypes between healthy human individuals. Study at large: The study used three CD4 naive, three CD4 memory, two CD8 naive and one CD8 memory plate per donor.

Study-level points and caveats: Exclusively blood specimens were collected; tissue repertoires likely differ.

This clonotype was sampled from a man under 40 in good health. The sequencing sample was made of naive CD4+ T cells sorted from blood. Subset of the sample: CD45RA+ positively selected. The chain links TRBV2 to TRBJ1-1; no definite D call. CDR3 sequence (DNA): TGTGCCAGCAGTGACAGTTTCTACACTGAAGCTTTCTTT. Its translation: CASSDSFYTEAFF.